Listed below are T cell receptor beta chains from one sample, sequenced in a study of blood T cell repertoires in COVID-19. This table comes from immunoSEQ multiplex PCR, and its TCRdb copy is limited to in-frame clones, with some not included. This sample carries fewer than 250,000 clones, 70% to 90% of them seen once, and the ten largest clones take 6.2%. Source material: peripheral blood. These receptors were collected from a woman aged 40 to 49 who had recovered from COVID-19. CDR3s include the opening cysteine and the closing phenylalanine or tryptophan. Fields, in order: D gene, CDR3 length, J gene, V gene, clone size, CDR3 protein, CDR3 DNA. A D gene is named only where the DNA matches it firmly. Clone size is stated in some rows and not others, as once, few, many or a class when expanded.

d_gene: NA
len: 13
j_gene: TRBJ1-5
v_gene: TRBV14
abundance: NA
CDR3aa: CASSQGVDLPQHF
CDR3nt: TGTGCCAGCAGCCAAGGTGTAGATCTGCCCCAGCATTTT

d_gene: NA
len: 15
j_gene: TRBJ2-1
v_gene: TRBV7-8
abundance: few
CDR3aa: CASRPREAPDNEQFF
CDR3nt: TGTGCCAGCAGGCCTAGGGAGGCCCCCGACAATGAGCAGTTCTTC

d_gene: NA
len: 14
j_gene: TRBJ1-2
v_gene: TRBV19
abundance: NA
CDR3aa: CASADSSTNYGYTF
CDR3nt: TGTGCCAGTGCTGACAGCTCGACTAACTATGGCTACACCTTC

d_gene: NA
len: 13
j_gene: TRBJ2-6
v_gene: TRBV11-1
abundance: NA
CDR3aa: CASEISGANVLTF
CDR3nt: TGTGCCAGCGAGATCTCTGGGGCCAACGTCCTGACTTTC

d_gene: TRBD1
len: 15
j_gene: TRBJ1-6
v_gene: TRBV4-3
abundance: NA
CDR3aa: CASSQPGQINSPLHF
CDR3nt: TGCGCCAGCAGCCAGCCGGGACAGATTAATTCACCCCTCCACTTT

d_gene: TRBD1
len: 15
j_gene: TRBJ2-5
v_gene: TRBV7-3
abundance: NA
CDR3aa: CASSVNRGLQETQYF
CDR3nt: TGTGCCAGCAGCGTTAACAGGGGTCTCCAAGAGACCCAGTACTTC

d_gene: NA
len: 12
j_gene: TRBJ2-1
v_gene: TRBV29-1
abundance: NA
CDR3aa: CSVDKGGNEQFF
CDR3nt: TGCAGCGTTGATAAGGGAGGCAATGAGCAGTTCTTC

d_gene: TRBD1
len: 15
j_gene: TRBJ2-7
v_gene: TRBV7-9
abundance: few
CDR3aa: CASSLGTGAAYEQYF
CDR3nt: TGTGCCAGCAGCTTAGGGACAGGGGCGGCCTACGAGCAGTACTTC

d_gene: NA
len: 14
j_gene: TRBJ2-5
v_gene: TRBV6-2/TRBV6-3
abundance: NA
CDR3aa: CASSYADIGETQYF
CDR3nt: TGTGCCAGCAGTTACGCGGACATAGGGGAGACCCAGTACTTC

d_gene: NA
len: 15
j_gene: TRBJ2-1
v_gene: TRBV5-1
abundance: once
CDR3aa: CASSLVQDSYNEQFF
CDR3nt: TGCGCCAGCAGCTTGGTACAGGACTCCTACAATGAGCAGTTCTTC

d_gene: TRBD1
len: 15
j_gene: TRBJ2-1
v_gene: TRBV9
abundance: NA
CDR3aa: CASSGDRGSYNEQFF
CDR3nt: TGTGCCAGCAGCGGAGACAGGGGGTCCTACAATGAGCAGTTCTTC

d_gene: NA
len: 12
j_gene: TRBJ1-4
v_gene: TRBV7-9
abundance: NA
CDR3aa: CASSSSGEKLFF
CDR3nt: TGTGCCAGCAGCTCCTCAGGGGAAAAACTGTTTTTT

d_gene: NA
len: 14
j_gene: TRBJ1-2
v_gene: TRBV6-5
abundance: NA
CDR3aa: CASSYSYSRNGYTF
CDR3nt: TGTGCCAGCAGTTACTCGTACAGTCGGAATGGCTACACCTTC

d_gene: NA
len: 14
j_gene: TRBJ2-3
v_gene: TRBV4-3
abundance: NA
CDR3aa: CASSQDSRTDTQYF
CDR3nt: TGCGCCAGCAGCCAGGACAGCAGAACAGATACGCAGTATTTT

d_gene: NA
len: 14
j_gene: TRBJ2-7
v_gene: TRBV5-1
abundance: NA
CDR3aa: CASSLGQYLYEQYF
CDR3nt: TGCGCCAGCAGCTTGGGACAGTACCTCTACGAGCAGTACTTC

d_gene: TRBD1
len: 19
j_gene: TRBJ1-3
v_gene: TRBV6-1
abundance: once
CDR3aa: CASSDGTGGAFTPGNTIYF
CDR3nt: TGTGCCAGCAGTGATGGGACAGGGGGCGCGTTTACCCCTGGAAACACCATATATTTT

d_gene: NA
len: 15
j_gene: TRBJ2-7
v_gene: TRBV5-5
abundance: NA
CDR3aa: CASSWPGAIGYEQYF
CDR3nt: TGTGCCAGCAGCTGGCCTGGGGCGATTGGCTACGAGCAGTACTTC

d_gene: NA
len: 14
j_gene: TRBJ2-2
v_gene: TRBV9
abundance: NA
CDR3aa: CASSSRQSTGELFF
CDR3nt: TGTGCCAGCAGCTCCAGACAGAGCACCGGGGAGCTGTTTTTT

d_gene: TRBD2
len: 17
j_gene: TRBJ2-3
v_gene: TRBV7-9
abundance: NA
CDR3aa: CASSLKLAGGFADTQYF
CDR3nt: TGTGCCAGCAGCTTAAAACTAGCGGGAGGGTTTGCAGATACGCAGTATTTT

d_gene: NA
len: 17
j_gene: TRBJ1-5
v_gene: TRBV19
abundance: NA
CDR3aa: CASSIGESLHSNQPQHF
CDR3nt: TGTGCCAGTAGTATAGGAGAGAGCCTTCATAGCAATCAGCCCCAGCATTTT

d_gene: TRBD1
len: 15
j_gene: TRBJ2-1
v_gene: TRBV25-1
abundance: once
CDR3aa: CASSGTGGFNNEQFF
CDR3nt: TGTGCCAGCAGTGGGACAGGGGGCTTTAACAATGAGCAGTTCTTC

d_gene: NA
len: 14
j_gene: TRBJ2-2
v_gene: TRBV5-1
abundance: NA
CDR3aa: CASSLDRVAGELFF
CDR3nt: TGCGCCAGCAGCTTGGACAGGGTAGCCGGGGAGCTGTTTTTT

d_gene: TRBD1
len: 15
j_gene: TRBJ2-7
v_gene: TRBV2
abundance: NA
CDR3aa: CASRIDDRGWYEQYF
CDR3nt: TGTGCCAGCAGAATAGACGACAGGGGGTGGTACGAGCAGTACTTC

d_gene: TRBD1
len: 16
j_gene: TRBJ2-7
v_gene: TRBV19
abundance: NA
CDR3aa: CASSRGTGGLRYEQYF
CDR3nt: TGTGCCAGTAGTAGGGGGACAGGGGGCCTGCGCTACGAGCAGTACTTC

d_gene: NA
len: 14
j_gene: TRBJ2-5
v_gene: TRBV28
abundance: NA
CDR3aa: CASTRRRDQETQYF
CDR3nt: TGTGCCAGCACCCGTCGGCGGGACCAAGAGACCCAGTACTTC

d_gene: TRBD2
len: 17
j_gene: TRBJ2-1
v_gene: TRBV5-4
abundance: NA
CDR3aa: CASSLGTSSNSYNEQFF
CDR3nt: TGTGCCAGCAGCTTGGGGACTAGCTCCAACTCCTACAATGAGCAGTTCTTC

d_gene: NA
len: 15
j_gene: TRBJ1-6
v_gene: TRBV9
abundance: NA
CDR3aa: CASSVEGADNSPLHF
CDR3nt: TGTGCCAGCAGCGTAGAAGGGGCTGATAATTCACCCCTCCACTTT

d_gene: TRBD1
len: 14
j_gene: TRBJ1-1
v_gene: TRBV3-1/TRBV3-2
abundance: NA
CDR3aa: CASSRTGESTEAFF
CDR3nt: TGTGCCAGCAGCCGCACAGGGGAAAGCACTGAAGCTTTCTTT

d_gene: NA
len: 13
j_gene: TRBJ1-5
v_gene: TRBV29-1
abundance: NA
CDR3aa: CSVVVGQNQPQHF
CDR3nt: TGCAGCGTTGTGGTGGGGCAAAATCAGCCCCAGCATTTT

d_gene: NA
len: 15
j_gene: TRBJ1-2
v_gene: TRBV5-1
abundance: NA
CDR3aa: CASSFEPGLTYGYTF
CDR3nt: TGCGCCAGCAGCTTCGAGCCGGGACTAACTTATGGCTACACCTTC

d_gene: TRBD1
len: 16
j_gene: TRBJ1-6
v_gene: TRBV6-5
abundance: NA
CDR3aa: CASSYYPGQSPSPLHF
CDR3nt: TGTGCCAGCAGTTACTATCCGGGACAGTCCCCTTCACCCCTCCACTTT

d_gene: TRBD2
len: 20
j_gene: TRBJ2-1
v_gene: TRBV15
abundance: NA
CDR3aa: CATSREVPGLAGETYNEQFF
CDR3nt: TGTGCCACCAGCAGAGAGGTTCCGGGACTAGCGGGAGAAACTTACAATGAGCAGTTCTTC

d_gene: NA
len: 13
j_gene: TRBJ2-7
v_gene: TRBV29-1
abundance: NA
CDR3aa: CSVESPGTYEQYF
CDR3nt: TGCAGCGTTGAGTCCCCGGGGACCTACGAGCAGTACTTC

d_gene: TRBD1
len: 16
j_gene: TRBJ2-1
v_gene: TRBV24-1
abundance: NA
CDR3aa: CATSDSSQGADNEQFF
CDR3nt: TGTGCCACCAGTGATTCGTCCCAGGGGGCCGACAATGAGCAGTTCTTC

d_gene: NA
len: 16
j_gene: TRBJ1-1
v_gene: TRBV30
abundance: NA
CDR3aa: CAWSSEVLRVNTEAFF
CDR3nt: TGTGCCTGGAGTTCCGAGGTGCTCCGGGTGAACACTGAAGCTTTCTTT

d_gene: NA
len: 13
j_gene: TRBJ1-1
v_gene: TRBV27
abundance: NA
CDR3aa: CASNPTGNTEAFF
CDR3nt: TGTGCCAGCAATCCGACGGGGAACACTGAAGCTTTCTTT

d_gene: NA
len: 15
j_gene: TRBJ1-3
v_gene: TRBV18
abundance: NA
CDR3aa: CASSPGSNSGNTIYF
CDR3nt: TGTGCCAGCTCACCAGGGAGTAACTCTGGAAACACCATATATTTT

d_gene: NA
len: 16
j_gene: TRBJ2-7
v_gene: TRBV7-8
abundance: NA
CDR3aa: CASSPTGNRFAYEQYF
CDR3nt: TGTGCCAGCAGCCCAACAGGGAACCGGTTTGCCTACGAGCAGTACTTC

d_gene: NA
len: 16
j_gene: TRBJ1-5
v_gene: TRBV28
abundance: NA
CDR3aa: CASSLGSGLFNQPQHF
CDR3nt: TGTGCCAGCAGTTTAGGCTCAGGACTCTTCAATCAGCCCCAGCATTTT

d_gene: TRBD2
len: 14
j_gene: TRBJ2-5
v_gene: TRBV2
abundance: few
CDR3aa: CASSFGGSKETQYF
CDR3nt: TGTGCCAGCAGTTTCGGCGGGAGTAAGGAGACCCAGTACTTC

d_gene: NA
len: 12
j_gene: TRBJ2-1
v_gene: TRBV27
abundance: NA
CDR3aa: CASFSSYNEQFF
CDR3nt: TGTGCCAGTTTTAGCTCCTACAATGAGCAGTTCTTC

d_gene: NA
len: 16
j_gene: TRBJ1-4
v_gene: TRBV28
abundance: NA
CDR3aa: CASSLLRGGLNEKLFF
CDR3nt: TGTGCCAGCAGTTTATTGAGGGGGGGGCTGAATGAAAAACTGTTTTTT

d_gene: TRBD2
len: 12
j_gene: TRBJ2-1
v_gene: TRBV3-1/TRBV3-2
abundance: NA
CDR3aa: CASSPAGLALFF
CDR3nt: TGTGCCAGCAGCCCCGCAGGACTAGCCCTGTTCTTC

d_gene: TRBD1
len: 15
j_gene: TRBJ2-1
v_gene: TRBV11-2
abundance: NA
CDR3aa: CASSSTRTGGNEQFF
CDR3nt: TGTGCCAGCAGCTCGACACGGACAGGGGGCAATGAGCAGTTCTTC

d_gene: TRBD2
len: 14
j_gene: TRBJ2-1
v_gene: TRBV4-3
abundance: once
CDR3aa: CASSQATSGYEQFF
CDR3nt: TGCGCCAGCAGCCAAGCCACTAGCGGCTATGAGCAGTTCTTC

d_gene: NA
len: 16
j_gene: TRBJ1-1
v_gene: TRBV18
abundance: NA
CDR3aa: CASSMGRGALNTEAFF
CDR3nt: TGTGCCAGCTCCATGGGACGGGGGGCATTGAACACTGAAGCTTTCTTT

d_gene: TRBD1
len: 16
j_gene: TRBJ1-4
v_gene: TRBV6-5
abundance: NA
CDR3aa: CASSYGRDRGREKLFF
CDR3nt: TGTGCCAGCAGTTACGGCAGAGACAGGGGGCGTGAAAAACTGTTTTTT

d_gene: TRBD1
len: 16
j_gene: TRBJ2-3
v_gene: TRBV2
abundance: NA
CDR3aa: CASRARTGTHPDTQYF
CDR3nt: TGTGCCAGCAGAGCTCGGACAGGGACACACCCAGATACGCAGTATTTT

d_gene: TRBD1
len: 14
j_gene: TRBJ1-2
v_gene: TRBV19
abundance: NA
CDR3aa: CASSIAGQGYGYTF
CDR3nt: TGTGCCAGTAGTATCGCGGGACAGGGCTATGGCTACACCTTC

d_gene: TRBD1
len: 13
j_gene: TRBJ1-2
v_gene: TRBV15
abundance: NA
CDR3aa: CATSRGQGAGYTF
CDR3nt: TGTGCCACCAGCAGGGGACAGGGGGCTGGCTACACCTTC

d_gene: TRBD1
len: 15
j_gene: TRBJ1-5
v_gene: TRBV7-8
abundance: NA
CDR3aa: CASSVTSGGNQPQHF
CDR3nt: TGTGCCAGCAGCGTGACGTCAGGGGGAAATCAGCCCCAGCATTTT